The present TCR beta chain was sequenced within a study of Ad26.COV2.S vaccination and SARS-CoV-2 variants. Data came from immunoSEQ multiplex PCR; TCRdb stores just in-frame clones and leaves some out. Of 400,000 to 450,000 clones listed, around 90% are singletons. The treatment here: some 20 received Ad26.COV2.S at low or high dose, single or two shots; roughly 5 received placebo; per-sample allocation not given. On day 63 after the first injection, vaccine and placebo recipients gave samples. The CDR3 totals 15 residues. Germline V gene data show CDR1 as MGHRA and CDR2 as YSYEKL. V lost 1 base, J lost 4 bases, and 10 bases lay in between.

The source of this sequence is a person between 18 and 59 years old who received the Ad26.COV2.S COVID-19 vaccine or a placebo. The chain carries TRBV4-1 and TRBJ2-2, with a possible D match to TRBD1 (6 bases). This specimen was peripheral blood, taken in a trial of Ad26.COV2.S vaccine versus placebo. CDR3 coding DNA: TGCGCCAGCAGCCAAGTAGGGGGATTCACCGGGGAGCTGTTTTTT. Translation gives CASSQVGGFTGELFF.